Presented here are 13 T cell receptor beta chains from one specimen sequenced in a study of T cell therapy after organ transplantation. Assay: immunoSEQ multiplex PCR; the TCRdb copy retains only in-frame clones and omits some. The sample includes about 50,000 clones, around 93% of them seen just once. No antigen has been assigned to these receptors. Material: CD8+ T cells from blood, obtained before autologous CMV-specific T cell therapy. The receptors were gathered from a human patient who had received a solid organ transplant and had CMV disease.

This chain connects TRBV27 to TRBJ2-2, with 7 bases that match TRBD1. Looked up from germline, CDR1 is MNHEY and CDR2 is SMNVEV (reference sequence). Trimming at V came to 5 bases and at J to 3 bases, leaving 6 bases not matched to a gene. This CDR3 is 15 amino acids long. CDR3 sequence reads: CASSPGQFYTGELFF. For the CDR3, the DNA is TGTGCCAGCAGTCCGGGACAGTTCTACACCGGGGAGCTGTTTTTT.

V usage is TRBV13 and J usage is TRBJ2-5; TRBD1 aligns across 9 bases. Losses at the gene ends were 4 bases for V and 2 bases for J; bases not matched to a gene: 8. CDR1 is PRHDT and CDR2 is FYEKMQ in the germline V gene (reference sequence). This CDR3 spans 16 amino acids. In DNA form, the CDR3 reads TGTGCCAGCAGCTCGCTAGGGGGACAGGGACAAGAGACCCAGTACTTC. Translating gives CASSSLGGQGQETQYF.

CDR3 bases: TGTGCCAGCAGCTTAGGCGGGTTGGGTGTTCTGAACAATGAGCAGTTCTTC. It specifies CASSLGGLGVLNNEQFF. V usage is TRBV13 and J usage is TRBJ2-1; D remains ambiguous. The germline V gene has CDR1 PRHDT and CDR2 FYEKMQ (reference sequence). The CDR3 totals 17 residues. V dropped 0 bases and J dropped 5 bases, with 17 bases sitting between them.

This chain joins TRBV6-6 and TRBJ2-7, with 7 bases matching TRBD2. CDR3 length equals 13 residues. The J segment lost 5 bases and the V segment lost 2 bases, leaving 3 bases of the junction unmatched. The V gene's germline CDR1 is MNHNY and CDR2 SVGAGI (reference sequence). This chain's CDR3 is CASSYRGGNEQYF. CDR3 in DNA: TGTGCCAGCAGTTACAGGGGAGGGAACGAGCAGTACTTC.

CDR3 sequence reads: CASSSVPGSDEKLFF. Written as DNA, the CDR3 is TGTGCCAGCAGTTCAGTCCCGGGGAGTGATGAAAAACTGTTTTTT. This chain connects TRBV27 to TRBJ1-4; D remains unclear. The V end was cut by 4 bases, the J end by 6 bases, with 15 bases between. This CDR3 is 15 amino acids long. Germline assignment: CDR1 MNHEY and CDR2 SMNVEV (reference sequence). Full variable domain (remainder filled in from reference TRBV27 and TRBJ1-4): EAQVTQNPRYLITVTGKKLTVTCSQNMNHEYMSWYRQDPGLGLRQIYYSMNVEVTDKGDVPEGYKVSRKEKRNFPLILESPSPNQTSLYFCASSSVPGSDEKLFFGSGTQLSVL.

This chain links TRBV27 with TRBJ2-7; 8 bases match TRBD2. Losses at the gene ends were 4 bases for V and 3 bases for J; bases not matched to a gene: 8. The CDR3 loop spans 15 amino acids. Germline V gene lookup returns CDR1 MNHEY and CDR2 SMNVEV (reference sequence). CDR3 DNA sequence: TGTGCCAGCAGTTCTAGCGGGCTATCTATCTACGAGCAGTACTTC. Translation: CASSSSGLSIYEQYF.

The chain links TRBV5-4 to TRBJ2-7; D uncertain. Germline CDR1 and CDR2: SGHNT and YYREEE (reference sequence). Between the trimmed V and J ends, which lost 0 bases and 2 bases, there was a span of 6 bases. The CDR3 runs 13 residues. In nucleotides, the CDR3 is TGTGCCAGCAGCTTGGGTGGGACCTACGAGCAGTACTTC. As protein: CASSLGGTYEQYF.

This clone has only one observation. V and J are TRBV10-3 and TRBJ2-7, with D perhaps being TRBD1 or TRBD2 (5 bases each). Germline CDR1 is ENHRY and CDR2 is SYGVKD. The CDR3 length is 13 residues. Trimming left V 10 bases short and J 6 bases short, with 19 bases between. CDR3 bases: TGTGCCACCGAGCGCAGGGACCGGGGCGAGCAGTACTTC. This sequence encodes CATERRDRGEQYF.

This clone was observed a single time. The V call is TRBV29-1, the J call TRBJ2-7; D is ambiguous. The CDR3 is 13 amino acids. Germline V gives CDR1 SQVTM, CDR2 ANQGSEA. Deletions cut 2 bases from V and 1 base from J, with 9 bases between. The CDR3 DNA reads TGCAGCGTTGAATTGGCACGGTCCTACGAGCAGTACTTC. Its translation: CSVELARSYEQYF.

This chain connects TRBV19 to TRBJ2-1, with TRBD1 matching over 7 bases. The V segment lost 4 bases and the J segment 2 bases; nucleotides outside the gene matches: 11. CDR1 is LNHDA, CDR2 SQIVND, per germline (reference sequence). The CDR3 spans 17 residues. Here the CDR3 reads CASSKDPDRVAYNEQFF. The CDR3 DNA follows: TGTGCCAGTAGTAAGGATCCCGACAGGGTGGCCTACAATGAGCAGTTCTTC.

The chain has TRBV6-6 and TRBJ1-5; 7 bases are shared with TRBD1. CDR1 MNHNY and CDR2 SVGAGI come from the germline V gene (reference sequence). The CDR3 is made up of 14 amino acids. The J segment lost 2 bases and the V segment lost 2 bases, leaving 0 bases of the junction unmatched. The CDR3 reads CASSYTGGNQPQHF. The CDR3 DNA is TGTGCCAGCAGTTACACAGGGGGCAATCAGCCCCAGCATTTT.

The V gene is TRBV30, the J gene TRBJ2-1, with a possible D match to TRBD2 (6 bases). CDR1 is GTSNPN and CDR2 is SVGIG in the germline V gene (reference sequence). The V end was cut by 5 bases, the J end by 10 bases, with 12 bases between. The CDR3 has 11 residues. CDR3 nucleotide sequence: TGTGCCTGGGGGGAGGTCTTAGAGCAGTTCTTC. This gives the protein CAWGEVLEQFF.

The CDR3 reads CASSSTTTSGSFYEQYF. The DNA for the CDR3 is TGTGCCAGCAGCTCAACTACCACTAGCGGGAGTTTCTACGAGCAGTACTTC. This sequence joins TRBV5-6 and TRBJ2-7; 11 bases align to TRBD2. Germline assignment: CDR1 SGHDT and CDR2 YYEEEE. V shed 3 bases and J 3 bases; nucleotides not matched to a gene: 11. This CDR3 spans 17 amino acids.